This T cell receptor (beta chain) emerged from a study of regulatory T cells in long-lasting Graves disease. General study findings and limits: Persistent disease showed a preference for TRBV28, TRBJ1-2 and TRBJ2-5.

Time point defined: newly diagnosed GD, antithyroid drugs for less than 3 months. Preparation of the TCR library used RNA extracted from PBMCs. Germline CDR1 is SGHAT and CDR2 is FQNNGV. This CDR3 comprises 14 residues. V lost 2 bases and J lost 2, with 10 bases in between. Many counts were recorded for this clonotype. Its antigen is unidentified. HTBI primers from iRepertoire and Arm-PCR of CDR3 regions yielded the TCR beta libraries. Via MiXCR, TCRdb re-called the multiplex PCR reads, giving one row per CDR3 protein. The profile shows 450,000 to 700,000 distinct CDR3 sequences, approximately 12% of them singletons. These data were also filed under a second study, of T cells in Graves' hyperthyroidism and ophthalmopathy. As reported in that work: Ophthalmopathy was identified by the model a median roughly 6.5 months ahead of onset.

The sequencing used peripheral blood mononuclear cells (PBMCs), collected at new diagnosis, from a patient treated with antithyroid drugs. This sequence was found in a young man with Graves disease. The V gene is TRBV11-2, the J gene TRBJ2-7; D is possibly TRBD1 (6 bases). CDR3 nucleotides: TGTGCCAGCAGCTTACAACAGGGCCCCTACGAGCAGTACTTC. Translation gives CASSLQQGPYEQYF.